This T cell receptor (beta chain) derives from a study of blood T cell repertoires in COVID-19. At the level of the study: Samples of COVID-19 (acute and convalescent) were obtained from the United States, Italy and Spain. PBMCs, B-cell-depleted T cells, or T cells provided the cDNA or gDNA that made up the material.

Authors' data handling: Amplification from reference gene primers served as the basis for estimated nucleated cell counts. Sequencing used immunoSEQ multiplex PCR; TCRdb keeps in-frame clones, though not all of them. The V and J calls and clone size were taken over from that table, and D and trimming were inferred from the DNA. Of some 70,000 clones listed, roughly 81% are singletons. The CDR3 has 13 amino acids. The ends lost 8 bases at V and 6 bases at J; junction bases unmatched: 2. Germline assignment: CDR1 LNHDA and CDR2 SQIVND (reference sequence). The TCR was taken from a woman aged 70-85 years with acute or convalescent COVID-19. This chain links TRBV19 with TRBJ1-5, with TRBD1 matching 12 bases. Sample: peripheral blood. For the CDR3, the DNA is TGTGCCAGTCGGGACAGGGGGCTTCAGCCCCAGCATTTT. As protein: CASRDRGLQPQHF. The full variable domain, completed using reference TRBV19 and TRBJ1-5, is DGGITQSPKYLFRKEGQNVTLSCEQNLNHDAMYWYRQDPGQGLRLIYYSQIVNDFQKGDIAEGYSVSREKKESFPLTVTSAQKNPTAFYLCASRDRGLQPQHFGDGTRLSIL.